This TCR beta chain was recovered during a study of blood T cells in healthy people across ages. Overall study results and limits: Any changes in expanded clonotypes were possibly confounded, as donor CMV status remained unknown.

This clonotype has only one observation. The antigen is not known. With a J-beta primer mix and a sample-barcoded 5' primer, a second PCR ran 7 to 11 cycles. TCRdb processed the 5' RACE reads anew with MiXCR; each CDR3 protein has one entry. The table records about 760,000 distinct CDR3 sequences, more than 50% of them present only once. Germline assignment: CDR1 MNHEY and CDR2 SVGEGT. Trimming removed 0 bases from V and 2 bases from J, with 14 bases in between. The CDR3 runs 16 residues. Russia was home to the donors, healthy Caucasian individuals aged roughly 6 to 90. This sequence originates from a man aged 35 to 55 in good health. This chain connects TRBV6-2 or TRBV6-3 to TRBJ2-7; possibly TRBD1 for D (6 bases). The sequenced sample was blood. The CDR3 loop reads CASSYSTTGNPYEQYF. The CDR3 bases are TGTGCCAGCAGTTACTCGACGACAGGAAACCCCTACGAGCAGTACTTC.